Listed below are T cell receptor beta chains from one sample, sequenced in a study of cytomegalovirus exposure and HLA in healthy donors. Clones were read by immunoSEQ multiplex PCR, and TCRdb kept only the in-frame ones, dropping some. The sample holds more than 55,000 clones, about 95% seen once. The specimen was PBMCs. These receptor sequences come from a young woman in good health and CMV-seronegative. CDR3s include the opening cysteine and the closing phenylalanine or tryptophan. The D gene is left open where the match is weak. Part of the rows lack a size; the others show once, few, many or a class for expanded clones.

DNA: TGTGCCAGCAGTTTACGGAGGACTCCGAACACTGAAGCTTTCTTT; CDR3: CASSLRRTPNTEAFF; J: TRBJ1-1; V: TRBV27; D: -; size: once
DNA: TGTGCCAGCAGCTTGACTACAGGGATTTCGAACACTGAAGCTTTCTTT; CDR3: CASSLTTGISNTEAFF; J: TRBJ1-1; V: TRBV5-4; D: -; size: -
DNA: TGTGCCAGCAGCTTTTCGGGGGGATCCTACAATGAGCAGTTCTTC; CDR3: CASSFSGGSYNEQFF; J: TRBJ2-1; V: TRBV11-1; D: TRBD2; size: -
DNA: TGTGCCAGCAGCTTGAGCGCTAGCGGGGGGAGGAAGCAGTACTTC; CDR3: CASSLSASGGRKQYF; J: TRBJ2-7; V: TRBV5-4; D: TRBD2; size: -
DNA: TGTGCCAGCAGCAAAGTCGCGGGGGACACTGAAGCTTTCTTT; CDR3: CASSKVAGDTEAFF; J: TRBJ1-1; V: TRBV21-1; D: -; size: -
DNA: TGTGCCAGCAGTGACTCGACAGGGGGCTACAATGAGCAGTTCTTC; CDR3: CASSDSTGGYNEQFF; J: TRBJ2-1; V: TRBV6-4; D: TRBD1; size: -
DNA: TGTGCCTGGAGTGTATCGGACAGGGGGCTGAACGGGGAGCTGTTTTTT; CDR3: CAWSVSDRGLNGELFF; J: TRBJ2-2; V: TRBV30; D: TRBD1; size: -
DNA: TGTGCCAGCAGCGTAGGCCTAGCGGGGGTCAGGACAGATACGCAGTATTTT; CDR3: CASSVGLAGVRTDTQYF; J: TRBJ2-3; V: TRBV9; D: TRBD2; size: -
DNA: TGTGCCAGCAGCTTAACCCTTGGACAGGTCTTC; CDR3: CASSLTLGQVF; J: TRBJ1-2; V: TRBV7-9; D: TRBD1; size: -
DNA: TGTGCCAGCAGTCCGGGACAGGGGCGTCATGGCTACACCTTC; CDR3: CASSPGQGRHGYTF; J: TRBJ1-2; V: TRBV6-5; D: TRBD1; size: -
DNA: TGTGCCTGGAGTTTCTTGACTAGTGACCGTCCATACCGGATAAAAGAGACCCAGTACTTC; CDR3: CAWSFLTSDRPYRIKETQYF; J: TRBJ2-5; V: TRBV30; D: -; size: -
DNA: TGCGCCAGCAGCCAACCGATAGGACAGGGTGGCTACACCTTC; CDR3: CASSQPIGQGGYTF; J: TRBJ1-2; V: TRBV4-1; D: TRBD1; size: -
DNA: TGTGCCAGCAGCTGGGACAGGGCCGGAAACACCATATATTTT; CDR3: CASSWDRAGNTIYF; J: TRBJ1-3; V: TRBV6-6; D: TRBD1; size: -
DNA: TGTGCCAGTAGTATACAGGGGACCTCAGATACGCAGTATTTT; CDR3: CASSIQGTSDTQYF; J: TRBJ2-3; V: TRBV19; D: -; size: -
DNA: TGTGCCAGCAGCTTTTCCATCTACGAGCAGTACTTC; CDR3: CASSFSIYEQYF; J: TRBJ2-7; V: TRBV13; D: -; size: -
DNA: TGTGCCAGCAGCTTGCCGACAGGGGGTACTGGAGAGACCCAGTACTTC; CDR3: CASSLPTGGTGETQYF; J: TRBJ2-5; V: TRBV5-4; D: TRBD1; size: -
DNA: TGTGCCATCAGTGTGGGCCAGGGAAACAATCAGCCCCAGCATTTT; CDR3: CAISVGQGNNQPQHF; J: TRBJ1-5; V: TRBV10-3; D: -; size: -
DNA: TGTGCCAGCAGTTCGGGACTAGCGGGGGGCCAAGAGACCCAGTACTTC; CDR3: CASSSGLAGGQETQYF; J: TRBJ2-5; V: TRBV6-5; D: TRBD2; size: once
DNA: TGTGCCAGCAGCTCACCGGGACAGAAACCTCTTGAAGCTTTCTTT; CDR3: CASSSPGQKPLEAFF; J: TRBJ1-1; V: TRBV7-3; D: TRBD1; size: -
DNA: TGTGCCAGCAGTGAGGAGGTTTCTAACTATGGCTACACCTTC; CDR3: CASSEEVSNYGYTF; J: TRBJ1-2; V: TRBV2; D: -; size: -
DNA: TGCGCCAGCAGCCAAGAGGTAGAGCGGGGGGAACGCTACGAGCAGTACTTC; CDR3: CASSQEVERGERYEQYF; J: TRBJ2-7; V: TRBV4-1; D: TRBD2; size: -
DNA: TGTGCCAGCAGCTCGGACAGGGCAGAGACCCAGTACTTC; CDR3: CASSSDRAETQYF; J: TRBJ2-5; V: TRBV5-4; D: TRBD1; size: -
DNA: TGTGCCAGCAGCGCCGATTCGTCGGGGGGCGTACCCCTGGTCAATGAGCAGTTCTTC; CDR3: CASSADSSGGVPLVNEQFF; J: TRBJ2-1; V: TRBV7-2; D: -; size: -
DNA: TGTGCCAGCAGCCGGGGAGCGTTACAAGAGACCCAGTACTTC; CDR3: CASSRGALQETQYF; J: TRBJ2-5; V: TRBV9; D: -; size: -
DNA: TGCGCCAGCCGCCTGAGGGGGGGCGCCTCCGGGGAGCTGTTTTTT; CDR3: CASRLRGGASGELFF; J: TRBJ2-2; V: TRBV5-1; D: -; size: -
DNA: TGTGCCAGCAGCTTGGACTTAACGTCCGATACGCAGTATTTT; CDR3: CASSLDLTSDTQYF; J: TRBJ2-3; V: TRBV5-4; D: -; size: -
DNA: TGTGCCAGCAGTTACTCGCCCACAGGGGGAAACACCATATATTTT; CDR3: CASSYSPTGGNTIYF; J: TRBJ1-3; V: TRBV6-5; D: -; size: -
DNA: TGTGCTAGCAGCTTGGGGGACTCCCTCATGGATACGCAGTATTTT; CDR3: CASSLGDSLMDTQYF; J: TRBJ2-3; V: TRBV7-7; D: -; size: -
DNA: TGTGCCAGCGGACAAAAGAACGGCGGGGTTCATGAGCAGTTCTTC; CDR3: CASGQKNGGVHEQFF; J: TRBJ2-1; V: TRBV9; D: -; size: -
DNA: TGTGCCAGCAGCTTACAGGGTGGCGGAGCTTTCTTT; CDR3: CASSLQGGGAFF; J: TRBJ1-1; V: TRBV5-4; D: -; size: -
DNA: TGCGCCAGCTTCCGGGACAGGGGGCGGAACACCGGGGAGCTGTTTTTT; CDR3: CASFRDRGRNTGELFF; J: TRBJ2-2; V: TRBV5-1; D: TRBD1; size: -
DNA: TGTGCCTGGAGCACACCAGGGACAGGGCGGAACACTGAAGCTTTCTTT; CDR3: CAWSTPGTGRNTEAFF; J: TRBJ1-1; V: TRBV30; D: TRBD1; size: -
DNA: TGTGCCAGCAGTGCACAGGACTATACTGAAGCTTTCTTT; CDR3: CASSAQDYTEAFF; J: TRBJ1-1; V: TRBV2; D: -; size: -
DNA: TGCGCCAGCAGCTCTCCTAGCGGGGGGAATGAGCAGTTCTTC; CDR3: CASSSPSGGNEQFF; J: TRBJ2-1; V: TRBV5-1; D: TRBD2; size: -
DNA: TGTGCCAGCAGCTCCAGGACAGGGGTCGGCGAGCAGTACTTC; CDR3: CASSSRTGVGEQYF; J: TRBJ2-7; V: TRBV9; D: TRBD1; size: -
DNA: TGTGCCAGCAGTTTGGTCGCCAGGGGCTCGAGCTCCTACGAGCAGTACTTC; CDR3: CASSLVARGSSSYEQYF; J: TRBJ2-7; V: TRBV27; D: -; size: -
DNA: TGCGCCAGCAGCCCCAGCTCCTACAATGAGCAGTTCTTC; CDR3: CASSPSSYNEQFF; J: TRBJ2-1; V: TRBV5-1; D: -; size: few
DNA: TGCGCCAGCAGCTTGCTTAGTGGGGCAAGTCAGCCCCAGCATTTT; CDR3: CASSLLSGASQPQHF; J: TRBJ1-5; V: TRBV5-1; D: -; size: -
DNA: TGTGCCAGCAGCTTAGGGGGACAGGGCAACTACGAGCAGTACTTC; CDR3: CASSLGGQGNYEQYF; J: TRBJ2-7; V: TRBV13; D: TRBD1; size: -
DNA: TGCGCCAGCAGTCCGGACACACCCTTCCAAGAGACCCAGTACTTC; CDR3: CASSPDTPFQETQYF; J: TRBJ2-5; V: TRBV5-1; D: -; size: -
DNA: TGTGCCAGCAGCCAGTCGACAGGGTCGGGTTCACCCCTCCACTTT; CDR3: CASSQSTGSGSPLHF; J: TRBJ1-6; V: TRBV4-2; D: TRBD1; size: -
DNA: TGTGCCAGTAGTCTCAGGACAGTTGATGAGCAGTTCTTC; CDR3: CASSLRTVDEQFF; J: TRBJ2-1; V: TRBV19; D: -; size: -
DNA: TGTGCCAGCAGCTTGGCCGACAGATTCAGGGATGAGCAGTTCTTC; CDR3: CASSLADRFRDEQFF; J: TRBJ2-1; V: TRBV5-4; D: -; size: -
DNA: TGCGCCAGCAGCCCCCTAAGGACACCCTACAATGAGCAGTTCTTC; CDR3: CASSPLRTPYNEQFF; J: TRBJ2-1; V: TRBV4-1; D: -; size: -
DNA: TGTGCCAGCAGCTCACAGGGGGCGGACACTGAAGCTTTCTTT; CDR3: CASSSQGADTEAFF; J: TRBJ1-1; V: TRBV7-2; D: TRBD1; size: -
DNA: TGTGCCAGCAGTGAGCAAGGGGGATACAATGGCTACACCTTC; CDR3: CASSEQGGYNGYTF; J: TRBJ1-2; V: TRBV25-1; D: -; size: -
DNA: TGCGCCAGCAGCTGGGGACAGGGACACGGGGAGCTGTTTTTT; CDR3: CASSWGQGHGELFF; J: TRBJ2-2; V: TRBV5-1; D: TRBD1; size: -
DNA: TGCGCCAGCAGCCGCGACGGGAATCAGCCCCAGCATTTT; CDR3: CASSRDGNQPQHF; J: TRBJ1-5; V: TRBV4-1; D: -; size: -
DNA: TGTGCCAGCTCACCGGGACAGGTCTCCTACGAGCAGTACTTC; CDR3: CASSPGQVSYEQYF; J: TRBJ2-7; V: TRBV18; D: TRBD1; size: -
DNA: TGTGCCAGCAGGGCTGCCGGGGGAGATACGCAGTATTTT; CDR3: CASRAAGGDTQYF; J: TRBJ2-3; V: TRBV7-3; D: -; size: -
DNA: TGTGCCAGCATAGGAGGGGTCTACGAGCAGTACTTC; CDR3: CASIGGVYEQYF; J: TRBJ2-7; V: TRBV2; D: -; size: -
DNA: TGTGCCAGCAGGGACAGGGTCTCTGGAAACACCATATATTTT; CDR3: CASRDRVSGNTIYF; J: TRBJ1-3; V: TRBV6-5; D: TRBD1; size: -